This TCR beta chain is drawn from a study of blood T cells in healthy people across ages. This clonotype was seen a handful of times. The length of the CDR3 is 16 residues. Germline CDR1 is SGHRS and CDR2 is YFSETQ. V lost 0 bases, J lost 0 bases, and 7 bases lay in between. For the second PCR, which ran for roughly 7 to 11 cycles, a sample-barcoded 5' primer and a J-beta primer mix were used. TCRdb fed the 5' RACE reads into MiXCR, producing one record per CDR3 protein. The sample contains around 970,000 distinct CDR3 sequences, just over 50% of which appear only once. Donors were systemically healthy Caucasian individuals from Russia aged about 6 to 90 years.

The sample was blood. The chain combines TRBV5-1 with TRBJ2-6; no clear D. The clonotype was recovered from a woman aged 60-75 years in good health. In nucleotides, the CDR3 is TGCGCCAGCAGCTTGGCCCCCAGCTCTGGGGCCAACGTCCTGACTTTC. This translates into CASSLAPSSGANVLTF.